The sequence of this T cell receptor (beta chain) was determined in a study of cytomegalovirus exposure and HLA in healthy donors. As for this clone: What it binds is unknown.

This CDR3 is built from 11 residues. The germline CDR1 and CDR2 sequences are MNHNY and SVGAGI (reference sequence). Trimming shortened V by 8 bases and J by 7 bases, and 8 bases separated the two germline ends. The protocol was immunoSEQ multiplex PCR, while the TCRdb copy is restricted to in-frame clones and leaves out a portion. Of roughly 250,000 clones in the sample, 87% are singletons; the top ten hold about 3%. Notes on the study in general: The classifier reportedly diagnosed cytomegalovirus status with high specificity and sensitivity.

The source of this sequence is a man younger than 35 in good health and CMV-seronegative. The sample consisted of PBMCs. The chain joins TRBV6-6 to TRBJ2-2; D unresolved. The CDR3 protein is CASYQNGELFF. The CDR3 nucleotides read TGTGCCAGCTACCAGAACGGGGAGCTGTTTTTT.